The source of this T cell receptor (beta chain) is a study of technical replicates of blood from several donors. Clones were sequenced by immunoSEQ multiplex PCR, and TCRdb holds only the in-frame ones, with some missing. The sample lists tens of thousands of clones, roughly 96% occurring once. Trimming removed 4 bases from V and 2 bases from J, with 24 bases in between. CDR3 length: 18 residues. The germline V gene has CDR1 MNHNS and CDR2 SASEGT. The chain couples TRBV6-1 to TRBJ2-7; D perhaps matches TRBD1 (6 bases). Sequencing used T cells isolated from PBMCs. The clonotype comes from a human donor in good health. The CDR3, as DNA: TGTGCCAGCAGTGTCGACAGGTCGATTCAAGGATTACCCTACGAGCAGTACTTC. This gives the protein CASSVDRSIQGLPYEQYF.